This is a list of T cell receptor beta chains from one sample in a study of CXCR3-negative and CXCR3-positive naive CD8 T cells. TCRdb re-called the 5' RACE reads and gives one entry per CDR3 protein, without DNA. The sample has 70,000 to 95,000 distinct CDR3 sequences, and its top ten clones hold around 1.8%. Sequences were obtained from naive CXCR3- CD8+ T cells from blood. The origin of the receptors is a human donor in good health. Some clones in this sample may be carry-over from other donors' samples. The CDR3 runs from the conserved cysteine through the conserved F or W.

j_gene | v_gene | CDR3aa
TRBJ1-2 | TRBV28 | CASSTRFNWNYGYTF
TRBJ2-1 | TRBV4-1 | CASSGVTRGYNEQFF
TRBJ2-7 | TRBV29-1 | CSVRREAAMTYEQYF
TRBJ2-5 | TRBV10-3 | CAISEVEGETQYF
TRBJ2-1 | TRBV4-1 | CASSRGLGVEQFF
TRBJ2-5 | TRBV29-1 | CSVLPDSQETQYF
TRBJ2-1 | TRBV29-1 | CSVRTDLNEQFF
TRBJ2-3 | TRBV2 | CASRGTAADTQYF
TRBJ1-1 | TRBV7-9 | CASSFTSKVEGTEAFF
TRBJ2-7 | TRBV28 | CASSPRGGDEQYF
TRBJ2-7 | TRBV19 | CASGRGGPGLAAYEQYF
TRBJ2-7 | TRBV28 | CASSPDRVYEQYF
TRBJ2-7 | TRBV19 | CASSTMTPSGYEQYF
TRBJ2-7 | TRBV29-1 | CSVEGRSEDSYEQYF
TRBJ2-1 | TRBV20-1 | CSASGRRGPYNEQFF
TRBJ2-7 | TRBV28 | CASSLDVRGLGRDEQYF
TRBJ2-2 | TRBV12-3/TRBV12-4 | CASSFPGGKLNTGELFF
TRBJ2-2 | TRBV5-1 | CASSLSGGTGELFF
TRBJ1-1 | TRBV5-6 | CASSSGTPEAFF
TRBJ2-3 | TRBV4-1 | CASSPQPLAGFTDTQYF
TRBJ2-1 | TRBV14 | CASSQERVNEQFF
TRBJ1-4 | TRBV7-9 | CASSYPTGTGGHDEKLFF
TRBJ2-7 | TRBV5-5 | CASIPRETSGGYYEQYF
TRBJ1-1 | TRBV4-3 | CASSHVWGGGYTEAFF
TRBJ2-5 | TRBV3-1 | CASSVQEAGVMETQYF
TRBJ2-7 | TRBV9 | CASSVASGGMEQYF
TRBJ2-1 | TRBV4-3 | CASSQSGTPTSHEQFF
TRBJ2-7 | TRBV3-1 | CASSQDRVDEQYF
TRBJ2-7 | TRBV25-1 | CAVSRGYEQYF
TRBJ2-7 | TRBV29-1 | CSVLQGASYEQYF
TRBJ2-7 | TRBV20-1 | CSASSILAGGQEQYF
TRBJ1-5 | TRBV12-3/TRBV12-4 | CASNPREEVQPQHF
TRBJ2-2 | TRBV28 | CASSPTGVVNTGELFF
TRBJ2-2 | TRBV20-1 | CSANPTGKDTGELFF
TRBJ2-5 | TRBV7-9 | CASSSLQDPRETQYF
TRBJ1-1 | TRBV9 | CASSTGGSDTEAFF
TRBJ2-1 | TRBV28 | CASSYWTSGRNNEQFF
TRBJ2-3 | TRBV28 | CASSLPQDTQYF
TRBJ2-7 | TRBV15 | CATSRDRPSSYEQYF
TRBJ2-2 | TRBV4-3 | CASSQDLGQGYTGELFF
TRBJ2-5 | TRBV7-9 | CASSRWLGETQYF
TRBJ2-3 | TRBV19 | CASQMAGAGDTQYF
TRBJ2-1 | TRBV2 | CAVEDYSYNEQFF
TRBJ1-2 | TRBV15 | CATSRVPGRYGYTF
TRBJ2-7 | TRBV5-8 | CASSLLGQGAPGIDEQYF
TRBJ2-6 | TRBV6-1 | CASSEDPSGANVLTF
TRBJ2-1 | TRBV9 | CASSVVTGAHEQFF
TRBJ1-2 | TRBV7-2 | CASSLDREGYGYTF
TRBJ2-7 | TRBV4-1 | CASSQHFSYEQYF
TRBJ1-4 | TRBV6-5 | CASSSNPWDSNEKLFF